This T cell receptor (beta chain) is from a study of blood T cell repertoires in COVID-19. This CDR3 region has 16 residues. Germline CDR1 reads SEHNR; CDR2 reads FQNEAQ (reference sequence). Trimming at V came to 5 bases and at J to 4 bases, leaving 11 bases not matched to a gene. This clone occurred once. Source study methods: Amplification from reference gene primers served as the basis for estimated nucleated cell counts. Sequencing used immunoSEQ multiplex PCR; TCRdb keeps in-frame clones, though not all of them. Clone size and V and J calls were adopted from that table, with D and trimming inferred from the DNA. In the table there are some 150,000 clones, about 90% of which are singletons.

Sequenced sample: peripheral blood. The receptor was isolated from a man aged 60-69 years with acute or convalescent COVID-19. The V and J genes are TRBV7-9 and TRBJ2-1; TRBD1 matches 7 bases. CDR3 in amino acids: CASSPRAGGAYNEQFF. The CDR3 nucleotides are TGTGCCAGCAGCCCTCGGGCAGGGGGTGCGTACAATGAGCAGTTCTTC.